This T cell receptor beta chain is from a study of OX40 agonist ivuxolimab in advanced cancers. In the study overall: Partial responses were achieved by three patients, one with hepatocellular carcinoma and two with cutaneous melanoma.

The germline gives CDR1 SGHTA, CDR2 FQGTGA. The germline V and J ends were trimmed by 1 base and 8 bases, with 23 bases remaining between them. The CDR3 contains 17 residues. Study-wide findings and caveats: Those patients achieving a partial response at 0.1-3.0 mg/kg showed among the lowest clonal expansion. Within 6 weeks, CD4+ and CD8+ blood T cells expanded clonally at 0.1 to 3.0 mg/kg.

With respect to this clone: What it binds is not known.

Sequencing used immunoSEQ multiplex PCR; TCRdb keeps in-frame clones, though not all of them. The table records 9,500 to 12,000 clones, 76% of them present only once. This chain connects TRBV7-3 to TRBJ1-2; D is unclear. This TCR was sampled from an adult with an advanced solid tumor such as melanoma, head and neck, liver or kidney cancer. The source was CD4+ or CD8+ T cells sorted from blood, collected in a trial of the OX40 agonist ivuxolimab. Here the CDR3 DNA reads TGTGCCAGCAGCTTAAGTGGTGCCGGGGTCAGAGTGATCGGCTACACCTTC. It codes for CASSLSGAGVRVIGYTF. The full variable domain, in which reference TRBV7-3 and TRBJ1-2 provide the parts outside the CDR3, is GAGVSQTPSNKVTEKGKYVELRCDPISGHTALYWYRQSLGQGPEFLIYFQGTGAADDSGLPNDRFFAVRPEGSVSTLKIQRTERGDSAVYLCASSLSGAGVRVIGYTFGSGTRLTVV.